These T cell receptor beta chains were read from a single sample in a study of blood T cell repertoires in COVID-19. Profiling relied on immunoSEQ multiplex PCR, and the TCRdb table lists in-frame clones only, not all of them. This sample carries 120,000 to 150,000 clones, 75% to 85% of them seen once, and the ten largest clones take 10% to 15%. Material for sequencing was peripheral blood. The receptors come from a man aged 55 to 70 with active or convalescent COVID-19. Both conserved end residues are part of each CDR3. D genes are given only for firm matches. Only some rows state a clone size, as once, few, many or a class for expanded clones.

D	J	size	V	CDR3	DNA
TRBD2	TRBJ2-2	-	TRBV9	CASSAGLAGGYTGELFF	TGTGCCAGCAGCGCTGGACTAGCGGGAGGGTACACCGGGGAGCTGTTTTTT
-	TRBJ2-1	-	TRBV29-1	CSVAVGRRENEQFF	TGCAGCGTTGCCGTTGGCAGGCGGGAAAATGAGCAGTTCTTC
TRBD1	TRBJ2-5	-	TRBV2	CATRRDRGQETQYF	TGTGCCACCAGGCGGGACAGGGGGCAAGAGACCCAGTACTTC
-	TRBJ2-5	-	TRBV10-3	CAISTSGRETQYF	TGTGCCATCAGTACCAGCGGGCGGGAGACCCAGTACTTC
TRBD1	TRBJ1-1	-	TRBV18	CASSQRGLGDTEAFF	TGTGCCAGCTCACAAAGGGGGCTCGGGGACACTGAAGCTTTCTTT
TRBD1	TRBJ1-5	-	TRBV2	CASRGTGGYNQPQHF	TGTGCCAGCAGGGGGACAGGAGGGTACAATCAGCCCCAGCATTTT
TRBD2	TRBJ2-1	-	TRBV14	CASSQPSGRLGEQFF	TGTGCCAGCAGCCAACCTAGCGGGAGGCTTGGAGAGCAGTTCTTC
-	TRBJ1-2	-	TRBV6-1	CASSEVTSLRREKF	TGTGCCAGCAGTGAGGTTACAAGCCTACGGAGGGAGAAGTTC
-	TRBJ2-1	-	TRBV7-2	CASSPHRGMEQFF	TGTGCCAGCAGCCCACATCGGGGGATGGAGCAGTTCTTC
-	TRBJ1-2	-	TRBV30	CAWTRGRNYGYTF	TGTGCCTGGACCCGAGGAAGGAACTATGGCTACACCTTC
-	TRBJ2-3	-	TRBV5-4	CASSLPGSTDTQYF	TGTGCCAGCAGCTTGCCAGGGAGCACAGATACGCAGTATTTT
-	TRBJ2-5	once	TRBV6-2/TRBV6-3	CASSYSPEETQYF	TGTGCCAGCAGTTACTCCCCGGAAGAGACCCAGTACTTC
-	TRBJ2-7	-	TRBV13	CASSFRNSGLEQYF	TGTGCCAGCAGCTTTCGCAATTCAGGGCTCGAGCAGTACTTC
-	TRBJ1-3	-	TRBV6-1	CASSELVGNTIYF	TGTGCCAGCAGTGAATTAGTAGGAAACACCATATATTTT
TRBD1	TRBJ1-2	-	TRBV7-2	CASSRDRAYGYTF	TGTGCCAGCAGCCGGGACAGGGCCTATGGCTACACCTTC
-	TRBJ1-2	few	TRBV30	CAWTGTNYGYTF	TGTGCCTGGACAGGGACTAACTATGGCTACACCTTC
TRBD2	TRBJ2-1	-	TRBV3-1/TRBV3-2	CASIGPGGPGHEQFF	TGTGCCAGCATTGGGCCGGGAGGGCCTGGTCATGAGCAGTTCTTC
TRBD1	TRBJ1-2	-	TRBV5-1	CASSLGTGTYGYTF	TGCGCCAGCAGCTTGGGGACAGGGACCTATGGCTACACCTTC
TRBD1	TRBJ2-3	-	TRBV7-9	CASSFRTGGHADTQYF	TGTGCCAGCAGCTTTCGGACAGGGGGCCACGCAGATACGCAGTATTTT
-	TRBJ1-6	-	TRBV9	CASSESQDNSPLHF	TGTGCCAGCAGCGAGAGCCAGGATAATTCACCCCTCCACTTT
-	TRBJ1-1	-	TRBV19	CASSITPGGNTEAFF	TGTGCCAGTAGTATAACCCCGGGGGGGAACACTGAAGCTTTCTTT
TRBD2	TRBJ2-1	-	TRBV7-6	CASSLGTSGTPSYNEQFF	TGTGCCAGCAGCTTAGGAACTAGCGGGACCCCCTCCTACAATGAGCAGTTCTTC
-	TRBJ2-5	-	TRBV29-1	CSVGRRQETQYF	TGCAGCGTGGGGAGGCGACAAGAGACCCAGTACTTC
TRBD1	TRBJ2-1	once	TRBV4-1	CASSPFWAGQGMHNEQFF	TGCGCCAGCAGCCCTTTTTGGGCGGGACAGGGCATGCACAATGAGCAGTTCTTC
-	TRBJ1-1	-	TRBV28	CASSFGGQPYTEAFF	TGTGCCAGCAGTTTCGGAGGACAGCCTTACACTGAAGCTTTCTTT
-	TRBJ2-1	-	TRBV15	CATSRDRSEAYNEQFF	TGTGCCACCAGCAGAGACAGGTCTGAAGCCTACAATGAGCAGTTCTTC